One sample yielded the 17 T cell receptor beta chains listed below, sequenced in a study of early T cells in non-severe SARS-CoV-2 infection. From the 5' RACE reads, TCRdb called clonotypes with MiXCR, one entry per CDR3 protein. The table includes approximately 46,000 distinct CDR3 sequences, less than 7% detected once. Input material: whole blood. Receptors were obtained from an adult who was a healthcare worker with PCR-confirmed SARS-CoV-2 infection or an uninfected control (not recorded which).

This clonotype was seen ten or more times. The CDR3 reads CASSSEGARNSPLHF. Written as DNA, the CDR3 is TGTGCCAGCAGTTCCGAGGGGGCACGGAATTCACCCCTCCACTTT. V gene TRBV27 combines with J gene TRBJ1-6, with 7 positions matching TRBD1. J lost 7 bases, V lost 4 bases, and 7 bases had no gene match. The germline V gene has CDR1 MNHEY and CDR2 SMNVEV (reference sequence). The CDR3 spans 15 residues.

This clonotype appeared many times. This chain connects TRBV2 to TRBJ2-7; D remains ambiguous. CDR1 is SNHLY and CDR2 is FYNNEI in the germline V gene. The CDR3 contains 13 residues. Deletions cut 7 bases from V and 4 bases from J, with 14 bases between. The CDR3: CASTTQDHYEQYF. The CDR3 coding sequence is TGTGCCAGCACCACCCAGGACCATTACGAGCAGTACTTC.

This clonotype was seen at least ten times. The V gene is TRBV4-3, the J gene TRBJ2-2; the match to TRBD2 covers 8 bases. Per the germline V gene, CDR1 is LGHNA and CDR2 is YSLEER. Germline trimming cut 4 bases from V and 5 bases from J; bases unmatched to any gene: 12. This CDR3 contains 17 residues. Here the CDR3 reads CASSLEVLAGRTGELFF. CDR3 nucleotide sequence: TGCGCCAGCAGCCTTGAGGTTTTAGCGGGGCGAACCGGGGAGCTGTTTTTT.

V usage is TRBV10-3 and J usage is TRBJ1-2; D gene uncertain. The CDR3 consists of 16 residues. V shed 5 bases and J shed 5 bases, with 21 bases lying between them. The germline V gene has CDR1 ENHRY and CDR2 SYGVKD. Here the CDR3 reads CAISPAWASQAYGYTF. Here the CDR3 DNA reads TGTGCCATCAGTCCGGCCTGGGCCTCGCAAGCATATGGCTACACCTTC.

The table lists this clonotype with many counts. The CDR3 protein is CSAIGSLGYGYTF. The CDR3 coding sequence is TGCAGTGCCATCGGGAGCCTTGGCTATGGCTACACCTTC. The V and J genes are TRBV20-1 and TRBJ1-2; D is unresolved. The CDR3 has 13 residues. The V end was cut by 6 bases, the J end by 4 bases, with 15 bases between. CDR1 is DFQATT and CDR2 is SNEGSKA in the germline V gene (reference sequence).

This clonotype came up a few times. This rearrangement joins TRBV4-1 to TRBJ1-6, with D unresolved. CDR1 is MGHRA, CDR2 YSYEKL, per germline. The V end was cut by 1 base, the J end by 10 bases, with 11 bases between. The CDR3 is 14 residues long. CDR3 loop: CASSQAGRSSPLHF. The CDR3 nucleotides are TGCGCCAGCAGCCAAGCTGGGAGGAGCTCACCCCTCCACTTT.

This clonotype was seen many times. CDR3 in DNA: TGTGCCAGCAGCGTACAGGCTCTCTCCTACAATGAGCAGTTCTTC. Translation gives CASSVQALSYNEQFF. The gene calls are TRBV9 and TRBJ2-1; no clear D. CDR3 length: 15 amino acids. Trimming shortened V by 1 base and J by 0 bases, and 8 bases separated the two germline ends. Germline V lookup: CDR1 SGDLS, CDR2 YYNGEE.

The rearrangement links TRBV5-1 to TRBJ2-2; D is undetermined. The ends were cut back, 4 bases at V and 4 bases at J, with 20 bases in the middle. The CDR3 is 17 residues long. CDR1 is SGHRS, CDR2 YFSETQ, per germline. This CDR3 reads CASSADKYGLGTGELFF. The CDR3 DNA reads TGCGCCAGCAGCGCCGATAAGTACGGGTTGGGCACCGGGGAGCTGTTTTTT.

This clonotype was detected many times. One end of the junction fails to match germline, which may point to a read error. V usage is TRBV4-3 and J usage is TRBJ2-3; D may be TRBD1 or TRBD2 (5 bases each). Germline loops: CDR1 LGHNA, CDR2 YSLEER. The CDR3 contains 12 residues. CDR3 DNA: TGCGCCAGCAGCCAAGCACCCGGGGCGCCGAATTTT. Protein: CASSQAPGAPNF.

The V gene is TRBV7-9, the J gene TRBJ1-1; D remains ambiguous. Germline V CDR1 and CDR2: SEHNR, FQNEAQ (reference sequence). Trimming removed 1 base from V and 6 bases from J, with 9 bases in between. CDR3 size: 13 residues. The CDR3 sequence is CASSLDLTSEAFF. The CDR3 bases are TGTGCCAGCAGCTTAGACCTTACATCTGAAGCTTTCTTT.

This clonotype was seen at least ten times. CDR3 sequence (DNA): TGTGCCTGCACCCCGCAGGGGCACACCTTC. This codes for CACTPQGHTF. The chain recombines TRBV30 with TRBJ1-2, with a possible D match to TRBD1 (6 bases). The V gene's germline CDR1 is GTSNPN and CDR2 SVGIG (reference sequence). V lost 6 bases and J lost 12, with 14 bases in between. The CDR3 has 10 amino acids. Based on the CDR3 plus reference TRBV30 and TRBJ1-2, the full variable domain is SQTIHQWPATLVQPVGSPLSLECTVEGTSNPNLYWYRQAAGRGLQLLFYSVGIGQISSEVPQNLSASRPQDRQFILSSKKLLLSDSGFYLCACTPQGHTFGSGTRLTVV.

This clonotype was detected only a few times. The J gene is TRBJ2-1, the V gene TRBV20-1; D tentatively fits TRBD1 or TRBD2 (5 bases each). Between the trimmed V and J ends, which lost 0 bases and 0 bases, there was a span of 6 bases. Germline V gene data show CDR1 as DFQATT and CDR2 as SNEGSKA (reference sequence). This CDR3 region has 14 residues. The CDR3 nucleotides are TGCAGTGCTAGAGATGGGGGCTCCTACAATGAGCAGTTCTTC. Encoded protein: CSARDGGSYNEQFF.

As DNA, the CDR3 is TGTGCCAGCAGCTTAGGGGCGCTAGCGGGGGGGCGCGATACGCAGTATTTT. It specifies CASSLGALAGGRDTQYF. This rearrangement joins TRBV7-2 to TRBJ2-3, with 12 bases lining up with TRBD2. The CDR3 length is 17 residues. J lost 6 bases, V lost 1 base, and 8 bases had no gene match. The germline CDR1 and CDR2 sequences are SGHTA and FQGNSA.

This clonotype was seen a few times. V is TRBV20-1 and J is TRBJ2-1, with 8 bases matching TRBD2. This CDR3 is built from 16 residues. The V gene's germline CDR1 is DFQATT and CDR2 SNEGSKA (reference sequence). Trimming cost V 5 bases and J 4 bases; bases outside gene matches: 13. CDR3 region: CSAPGVAGGLYNEQFF. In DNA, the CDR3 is TGCAGTGCTCCAGGGGTGGCGGGGGGCTTATACAATGAGCAGTTCTTC.

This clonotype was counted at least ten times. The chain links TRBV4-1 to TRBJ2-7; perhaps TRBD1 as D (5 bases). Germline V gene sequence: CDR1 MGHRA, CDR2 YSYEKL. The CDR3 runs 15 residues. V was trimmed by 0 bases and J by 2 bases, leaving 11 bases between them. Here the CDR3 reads CASSQDGAGPYEQYF. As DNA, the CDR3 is TGCGCCAGCAGCCAAGATGGGGCAGGCCCCTACGAGCAGTACTTC.

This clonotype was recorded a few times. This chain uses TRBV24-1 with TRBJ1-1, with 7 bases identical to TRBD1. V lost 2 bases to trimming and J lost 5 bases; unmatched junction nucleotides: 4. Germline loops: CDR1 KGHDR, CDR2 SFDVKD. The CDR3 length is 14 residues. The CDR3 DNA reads TGTGCCACCAGTGATTCAGGGGGAGGAACTGAAGCTTTCTTT. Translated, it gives CATSDSGGGTEAFF.

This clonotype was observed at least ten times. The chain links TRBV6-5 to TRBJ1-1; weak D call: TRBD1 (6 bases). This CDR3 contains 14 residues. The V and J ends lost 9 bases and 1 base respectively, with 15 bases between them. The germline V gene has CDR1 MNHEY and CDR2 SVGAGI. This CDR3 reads CASYREGRNTEAFF. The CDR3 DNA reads TGTGCCAGTTACAGGGAGGGCAGGAACACTGAAGCTTTCTTT.